The 20 T cell receptor beta chains below come from one sample, sequenced in a study of OX40 agonist ivuxolimab in advanced cancers. Produced via immunoSEQ multiplex PCR; TCRdb's table is partial and in-frame only. The sample contains roughly 35,000 clones, 80% to 90% of which appear only once. This material consisted of CD4+ or CD8+ T cells sorted from blood, taken in a trial of the OX40 agonist ivuxolimab. Receptors were obtained from an adult with an advanced solid tumor such as melanoma, head and neck, liver or kidney cancer.

The V gene is TRBV5-1, the J gene TRBJ1-2; D ambiguous. This CDR3 region has 14 residues. Germline V lookup: CDR1 SGHRS, CDR2 YFSETQ. V dropped 0 bases and J dropped 4 bases, with 10 bases sitting between them. Written as DNA, the CDR3 is TGCGCCAGCAGCTTGGCCGGTCCCATCTATGGCTACACCTTC. It encodes CASSLAGPIYGYTF. Full variable domain (remainder filled in from reference TRBV5-1 and TRBJ1-2): KAGVTQTPRYLIKTRGQQVTLSCSPISGHRSVSWYQQTPGQGLQFLFEYFSETQRNKGNFPGRFSGRQFSNSRSEMNVSTLELGDSALYLCASSLAGPIYGYTFGSGTRLTVV.

The gene calls are TRBV9 and TRBJ1-3; D unclear. The CDR3 length is 11 residues. Trimming removed 0 bases from V and 7 bases from J, with 2 bases in between. Germline assignment: CDR1 SGDLS and CDR2 YYNGEE. This CDR3 is CASSVGNTIYF. The CDR3 DNA is TGTGCCAGCAGCGTAGGTAACACCATATATTTT.

The rearrangement links TRBV9 to TRBJ2-7, with a possible D match to TRBD1 (5 bases). The V end was cut by 1 base, the J end by 3 bases, with 11 bases between. Germline V gene lookup returns CDR1 SGDLS and CDR2 YYNGEE. The CDR3 length is 14 residues. CDR3 DNA sequence: TGTGCCAGCAGCGTAATGGACAACAGCTACGAGCAGTACTTC. Encoded protein: CASSVMDNSYEQYF.

This chain links TRBV27 with TRBJ2-1; D ambiguous. Germline V CDR1 and CDR2: MNHEY, SMNVEV (reference sequence). The ends were cut back, 6 bases at V and 9 bases at J, with 12 bases in the middle. The CDR3 is 12 residues long. This CDR3 reads CASRRVGLEQFF. The DNA for the CDR3 is TGTGCCAGCAGGCGCGTAGGGCTTGAGCAGTTCTTC.

This clone has only one observation. Its ends do not fully match the called genes, so a read error is possible. The rearrangement links TRBV7-7 to TRBJ2-2, with D possibly being TRBD2 (6 bases). Germline V gene sequence: CDR1 SSHAT, CDR2 FNYEAQ (reference sequence). The CDR3 consists of 15 residues. This CDR3 is CASSLSTVGSGELFF. Here the CDR3 DNA reads TGTGCTAGCAGCTTGTCAACGGTCGGGAGCGGGGAGCTGTTTTTT.

This chain connects TRBV7-2 to TRBJ1-1; possibly TRBD1 for D (5 bases). Germline V gene sequence: CDR1 SGHTA, CDR2 FQGNSA. V dropped 4 bases and J dropped 1 base, with 7 bases sitting between them. The CDR3 sequence is 13 residues long. CDR3 region: CASSWGENTEAFF. The DNA of the CDR3 is TGTGCCAGCAGCTGGGGGGAGAACACTGAAGCTTTCTTT.

V gene TRBV6-5 combines with J gene TRBJ1-2; D not resolved. The germline V and J ends were trimmed by 5 bases and 3 bases, with 13 bases remaining between them. CDR1 and CDR2 from the germline V gene are MNHEY and SVGAGI. The CDR3 runs to 14 residues. CDR3 residues: CASSDATGYYGYTF. CDR3 bases: TGTGCCAGCAGTGACGCTACGGGGTACTATGGCTACACCTTC.

The chain employs TRBV2 and TRBJ2-7; D tentatively fits TRBD1 or TRBD2 (5 bases each). The length of the CDR3 is 14 residues. Trimming shortened V by 2 bases and J by 6 bases, and 14 bases separated the two germline ends. Looked up from germline, CDR1 is SNHLY and CDR2 is FYNNEI. This chain's CDR3 is CASSETGRGGEQYF. In DNA, the CDR3 is TGTGCCAGCAGTGAAACGGGACGAGGCGGCGAGCAGTACTTC.

The V and J genes are TRBV29-1 and TRBJ2-3, with TRBD2 matching 14 bases. Germline CDR1 reads SQVTM; CDR2 reads ANQGSEA. Unmatched junction bases numbered 7, after V lost 3 bases and J lost 5 bases. This CDR3 has 16 residues. The CDR3 loop is CSVDAGTSGSLDTQYF. In nucleotides, the CDR3 is TGCAGCGTTGATGCCGGGACTAGCGGGAGTTTAGATACGCAGTATTTT.

As DNA, the CDR3 is TGTGCCAGCAGCTGGGGACTAGCGGGGGGGAATTATGAGCAGTTCTTC. This encodes CASSWGLAGGNYEQFF. The chain links TRBV7-6 to TRBJ2-1, with 16 bases fitting TRBD2. V was clipped by 4 bases and J by 8 bases; unmatched bases: 5. The CDR3 spans 16 residues. The V gene's germline CDR1 is SGHVS and CDR2 FNYEAQ.

The chain uses TRBV18 and TRBJ1-1; D is undetermined. The CDR3 has 15 residues. Germline V gene lookup returns CDR1 KGHSH and CDR2 LQKENI. Trimming pared 3 bases from V and 0 bases from J, leaving 11 bases between. The chain's CDR3 is CASSPRSGLNTEAFF. The DNA of the CDR3 is TGTGCCAGCTCACCTAGGTCCGGGCTGAACACTGAAGCTTTCTTT.

The J gene is TRBJ2-7, the V gene TRBV13; 7 bases line up with TRBD2. With V trimmed by 2 bases and J by 2 bases, 3 bases remained unmatched. The germline V gene has CDR1 PRHDT and CDR2 FYEKMQ (reference sequence). The CDR3 sequence is 14 residues long. This chain's CDR3 is CASSLWGRAYEQYF. For the CDR3, the DNA is TGTGCCAGCAGCTTATGGGGGAGGGCCTACGAGCAGTACTTC.

The chain uses TRBV21-1 and TRBJ1-1. TRBV21-1 has pseudogene status. This CDR3 is built from 16 residues. This CDR3 is CASSKVGGRGWTEAFF. The CDR3 nucleotides read TGTGCCAGCAGCAAAGTAGGGGGGCGGGGTTGGACTGAAGCTTTCTTT.

This chain links TRBV7-3 with TRBJ1-1; tentative D call: TRBD1 (5 bases). V was trimmed by 5 bases and J by 1 base, leaving 8 bases between them. The germline gives CDR1 SGHTA, CDR2 FQGTGA. This CDR3 contains 13 residues. The CDR3 DNA reads TGTGCCAGCAGCACACAGGCGAACACTGAAGCTTTCTTT. Its translation is CASSTQANTEAFF.

The chain recombines TRBV19 with TRBJ2-5, with a weak D call TRBD1 (6 bases). Germline CDR1 LNHDA, CDR2 SQIVND (reference sequence). V lost 7 bases and J 0 bases, leaving 9 bases between the germline ends. The CDR3 is 13 amino acids. CDR3 loop: CASKGGNQETQYF. CDR3 nucleotide sequence: TGTGCCAGTAAAGGGGGAAACCAAGAGACCCAGTACTTC.

The V gene is TRBV2, the J gene TRBJ1-2; the D is unclear. The germline gives CDR1 SNHLY, CDR2 FYNNEI. The CDR3 has 11 amino acids. Trimming shortened V by 4 bases and J by 4 bases, and 4 bases separated the two germline ends. CDR3 in DNA: TGTGCCAGCAGTGCCGGCTATGGCTACACCTTC. It translates to CASSAGYGYTF.

V and J are TRBV2 and TRBJ2-6; TRBD1 agrees at 8 bases. The germline V gene has CDR1 SNHLY and CDR2 FYNNEI. The V segment lost 7 bases and the J segment 2 bases; nucleotides outside the gene matches: 4. This CDR3 has 15 residues. In DNA, the CDR3 is TGTGCCAGCACCTTGACAGGGGCTGGGGCCAACGTCCTGACTTTC. Protein: CASTLTGAGANVLTF.

This sequence joins TRBV6-6 and TRBJ2-3; D perhaps matches TRBD2 (7 bases). This CDR3 comprises 15 residues. CDR1 and CDR2 from the germline V gene are MNHNY and SVGAGI (reference sequence). Trimming cost V 0 bases and J 2 bases, with 9 bases left between them. CDR3 in amino acids: CASSYSGGLTDTQYF. The DNA of the CDR3 is TGTGCCAGCAGTTACTCGGGGGGGCTCACAGATACGCAGTATTTT.

V usage is TRBV11-3 and J usage is TRBJ2-7; no firm D call. Per germline, CDR1 SGHNT and CDR2 YENEEA. V was shortened by 0 bases and J by 3 bases, with 6 bases between the two germline ends. This CDR3 region has 13 residues. CDR3 coding DNA: TGTGCCAGCAGCTTAGAATCAGGCTACGAGCAGTACTTC. The encoded protein is CASSLESGYEQYF.

The chain is built from TRBV6-1 and TRBJ1-3; the D gene is possibly TRBD1 (6 bases). The CDR3 runs to 16 residues. Germline loops: CDR1 MNHNS, CDR2 SASEGT. V was shortened by 3 bases and J by 0 bases, with 12 bases between the two germline ends. Here the CDR3 reads CASSDGQGSSGNTIYF. CDR3 DNA: TGTGCCAGCAGTGACGGCCAGGGGAGCTCTGGAAACACCATATATTTT.